These T cell receptor beta chains were read from a single sample in a study of CD8 T cells in ankylosing spondylitis. Via MiXCR, TCRdb re-called the 5' RACE reads, giving one row per CDR3 protein. The sample lists a few hundred thousand distinct CDR3 sequences, under 20% occurring once. The sample was blood, either unsorted or a sorted T cell fraction (not recorded which). These receptors were collected from a male donor with ankylosing spondylitis or in good health (not recorded which). CDR3s include the opening cysteine and the closing phenylalanine or tryptophan. The D gene is left open where the match is weak. Size values are once, few and many counts, or a class for expanded clones, and some rows have none.

j_call,v_call,clone_size,d_call,cdr3_nt,cdr3_aa
TRBJ2-1,TRBV6-5,few,-,TGTGCCAGCAGTTACTCTGGCGAGCAGTTCTTC,CASSYSGEQFF
TRBJ2-7,TRBV29-1,many,-,TGCAGCGTTCTGGGGGACCACGAGCAGTACTTC,CSVLGDHEQYF
TRBJ2-1,TRBV6-1,many,TRBD1,TGTGCCAGCAGGGACAGGGGTTCCTACAATGAGCAGTTCTTC,CASRDRGSYNEQFF
TRBJ2-3,TRBV7-3,-,-,TGTGCCAGCAGCCCCGGTCTCGCCCACACAGATACGCAGTATTTT,CASSPGLAHTDTQYF
TRBJ1-2,TRBV5-1,few,-,TGCGCCAGCAGCCCGAACCAGGGACCGGATTTTAACTATGGCTACACCTTC,CASSPNQGPDFNYGYTF
TRBJ2-5,TRBV7-9,-,TRBD1,TGTGCCAGCAGCGACGGACAGGGGGCGATTTACCAAGAGACCCAGTACTTC,CASSDGQGAIYQETQYF
TRBJ2-7,TRBV5-1,many,TRBD1,TGCGCCAGCAGCTTGAGTATCGACAGGGTTGTCGAGCAGTACTTC,CASSLSIDRVVEQYF
TRBJ2-1,TRBV4-3,few,-,TGCGCCAGCAGCCAAGATTATCTCGCGGAGGGCTCCTACAATGAGCAGTTCTTC,CASSQDYLAEGSYNEQFF
TRBJ2-7,TRBV10-3,-,-,TGTGCCACATGTACTAGTGAGACCTCCTACGAGCAGTACTTC,CATCTSETSYEQYF
TRBJ2-5,TRBV5-1,few,TRBD2,TGCGCCAGCAGCTTGTTGCGGGGGGCGCAAGAGACCCAGTACTTC,CASSLLRGAQETQYF
TRBJ1-1,TRBV29-1,-,-,TGCAGCGTTGAAGATCGAATATCTTTCTTT,CSVEDRISFF
TRBJ1-2,TRBV6-4,many,TRBD1,TGTGCCAGCAGTGACGGCGCAGGGGGATATGGCTACACCTTC,CASSDGAGGYGYTF
TRBJ2-3,TRBV7-8,few,-,TGTGCCAGCAGCCGACTAACTGCTCATTCAGATACGCAGTATTTT,CASSRLTAHSDTQYF
TRBJ2-1,TRBV2,-,-,TGTGCCAGCCTAGACCCAGCCTCAGTCTCCTACAATGAGCAGTTCTTC,CASLDPASVSYNEQFF